This T cell receptor (beta chain) was identified during a study of cytomegalovirus exposure and HLA in healthy donors. The study ran its PCR with 60 Vbeta and 13 Jbeta primers. Measured with immunoSEQ multiplex PCR; TCRdb has only the in-frame clones, and not every one. Of about 89,000 clones in the sample, around 77% were seen once. Overall study findings and caveats: What TCR beta sequences reportedly achieved was accurate prediction of HLA-A and HLA-B alleles in most subjects.

Comments on this clone: The antigen remains undetermined.

Sequenced: PBMCs. The sequence was obtained from a man aged 30 to 39 in good health and CMV-seronegative.

The DNA for the CDR3 is TGTGCCAGCAGTTTAGAACATTTTGATGACTACGAGCAGTACTTC. As protein: CASSLEHFDDYEQYF. The V call is TRBV28, the J call TRBJ2-7; no clear D gene. Germline values: CDR1 MDHEN, CDR2 SYDVKM. The V gene lost 2 bases and the J gene lost 3 bases, with 14 bases spanning the gap. CDR3 size: 15 residues.